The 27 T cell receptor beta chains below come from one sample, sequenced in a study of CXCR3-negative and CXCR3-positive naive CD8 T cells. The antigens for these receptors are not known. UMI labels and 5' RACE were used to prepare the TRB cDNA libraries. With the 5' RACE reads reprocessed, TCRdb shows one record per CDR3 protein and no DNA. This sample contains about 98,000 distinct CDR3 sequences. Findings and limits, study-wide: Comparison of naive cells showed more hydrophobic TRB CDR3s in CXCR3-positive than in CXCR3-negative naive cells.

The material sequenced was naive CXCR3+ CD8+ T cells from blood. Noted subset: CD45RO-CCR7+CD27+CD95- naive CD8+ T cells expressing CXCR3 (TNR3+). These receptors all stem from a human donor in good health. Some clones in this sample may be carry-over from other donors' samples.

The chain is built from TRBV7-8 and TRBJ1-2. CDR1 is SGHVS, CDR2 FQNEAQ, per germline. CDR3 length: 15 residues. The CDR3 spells CASSFQSDTLYGYTF. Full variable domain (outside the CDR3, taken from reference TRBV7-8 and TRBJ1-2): GAGVSQSPRYKVAKRGQDVALRCDPISGHVSLFWYQQALGQGPEFLTYFQNEAQLDKSGLPSDRFFAERPEGSVSTLKIQRTQQEDSAVYLCASSFQSDTLYGYTFGSGTRLTVV.

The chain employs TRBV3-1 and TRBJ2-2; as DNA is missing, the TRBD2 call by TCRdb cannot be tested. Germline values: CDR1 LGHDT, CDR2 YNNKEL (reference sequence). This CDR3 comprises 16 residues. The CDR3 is CASSQEETTDTGELFF. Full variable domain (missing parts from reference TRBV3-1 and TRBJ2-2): DTAVSQTPKYLVTQMGNDKSIKCEQNLGHDTMYWYKQDSKKFLKIMFSYNNKELIINETVPNRFSPKSPDKAHLNLHINSLELGDSAVYFCASSQEETTDTGELFFGEGSRLTVL.

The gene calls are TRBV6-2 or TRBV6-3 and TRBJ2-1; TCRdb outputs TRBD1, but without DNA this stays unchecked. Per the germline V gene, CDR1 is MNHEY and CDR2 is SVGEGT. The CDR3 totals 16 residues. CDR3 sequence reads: CASSSGTRDRIYEQFF.

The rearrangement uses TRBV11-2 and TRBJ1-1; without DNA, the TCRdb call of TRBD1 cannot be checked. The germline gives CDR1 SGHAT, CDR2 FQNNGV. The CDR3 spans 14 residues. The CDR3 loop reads CASSFGGADTEAFF.

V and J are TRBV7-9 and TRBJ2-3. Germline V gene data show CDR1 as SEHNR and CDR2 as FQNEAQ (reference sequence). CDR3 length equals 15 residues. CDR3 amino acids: CASSLDGVHTDTQYF. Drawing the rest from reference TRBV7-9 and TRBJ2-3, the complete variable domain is DTGVSQNPRHKITKRGQNVTFRCDPISEHNRLYWYRQTLGQGPEFLTYFQNEAQLEKSRLLSDRFSAERPKGSFSTLEIQRTEQGDSAMYLCASSLDGVHTDTQYFGPGTRLTVL.

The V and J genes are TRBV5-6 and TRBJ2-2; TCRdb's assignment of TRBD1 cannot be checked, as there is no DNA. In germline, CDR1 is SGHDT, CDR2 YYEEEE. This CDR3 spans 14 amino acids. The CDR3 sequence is CASSYRVGAGELFF.

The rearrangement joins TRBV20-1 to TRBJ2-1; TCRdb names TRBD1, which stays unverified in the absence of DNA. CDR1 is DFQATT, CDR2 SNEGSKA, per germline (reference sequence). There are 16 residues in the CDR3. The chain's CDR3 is CSAREPGQGYYNEQFF.

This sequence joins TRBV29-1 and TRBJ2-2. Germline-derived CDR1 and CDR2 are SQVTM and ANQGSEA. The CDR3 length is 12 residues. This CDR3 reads CSVDGNTGELFF.

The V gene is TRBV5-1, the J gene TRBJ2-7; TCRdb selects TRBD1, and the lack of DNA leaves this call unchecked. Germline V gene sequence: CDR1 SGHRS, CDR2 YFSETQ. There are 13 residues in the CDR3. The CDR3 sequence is CASSLGQSYEQYF.

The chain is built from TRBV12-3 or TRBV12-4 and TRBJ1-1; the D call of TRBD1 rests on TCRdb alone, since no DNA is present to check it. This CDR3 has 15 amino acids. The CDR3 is CASVGTGGQDTEAFF.

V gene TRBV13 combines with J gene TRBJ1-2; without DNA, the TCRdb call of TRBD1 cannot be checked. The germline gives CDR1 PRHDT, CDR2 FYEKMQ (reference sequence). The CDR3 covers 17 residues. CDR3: CASSLRDRPPSGYGYTF.

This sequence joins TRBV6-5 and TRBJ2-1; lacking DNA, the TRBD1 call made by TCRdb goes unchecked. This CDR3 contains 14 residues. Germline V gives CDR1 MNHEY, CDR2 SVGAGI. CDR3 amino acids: CASSYGDEYNEQFF.

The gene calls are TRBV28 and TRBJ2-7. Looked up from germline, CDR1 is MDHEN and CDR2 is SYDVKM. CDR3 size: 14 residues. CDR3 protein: CASSSRLRTYEQYF.

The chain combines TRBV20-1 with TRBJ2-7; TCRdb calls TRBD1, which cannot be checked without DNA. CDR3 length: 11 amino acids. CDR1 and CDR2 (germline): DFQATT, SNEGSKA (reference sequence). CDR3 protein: CSARRGYEQYF.

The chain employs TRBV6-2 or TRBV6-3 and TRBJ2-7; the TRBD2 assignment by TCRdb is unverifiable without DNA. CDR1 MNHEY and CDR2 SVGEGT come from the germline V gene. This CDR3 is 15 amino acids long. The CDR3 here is CASNPRLDSSYEQYF.

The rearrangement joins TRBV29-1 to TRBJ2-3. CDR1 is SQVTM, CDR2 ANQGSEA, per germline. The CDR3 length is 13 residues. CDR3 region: CNPPADRTDTQYF.

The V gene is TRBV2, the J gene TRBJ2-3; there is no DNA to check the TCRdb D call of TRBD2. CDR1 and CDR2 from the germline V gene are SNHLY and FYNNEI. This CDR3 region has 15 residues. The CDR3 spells CASFPSGGFTDTQYF.

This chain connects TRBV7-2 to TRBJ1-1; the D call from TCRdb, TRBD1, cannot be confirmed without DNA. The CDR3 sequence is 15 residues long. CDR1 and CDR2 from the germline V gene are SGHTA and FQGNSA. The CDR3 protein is CASSLALAGGDEAFF.

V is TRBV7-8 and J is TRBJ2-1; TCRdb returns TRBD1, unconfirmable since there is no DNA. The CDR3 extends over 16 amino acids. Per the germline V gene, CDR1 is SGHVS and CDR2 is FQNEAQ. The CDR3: CASSLDSVGVGDEQFF.

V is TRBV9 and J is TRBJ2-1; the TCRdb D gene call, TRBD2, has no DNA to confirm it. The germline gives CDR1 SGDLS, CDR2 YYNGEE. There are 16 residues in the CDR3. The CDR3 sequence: CASSVRSGGPYNEQFF.

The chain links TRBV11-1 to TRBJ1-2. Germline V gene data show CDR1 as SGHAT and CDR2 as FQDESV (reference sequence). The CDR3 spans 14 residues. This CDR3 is CASGTADINYGYTF.

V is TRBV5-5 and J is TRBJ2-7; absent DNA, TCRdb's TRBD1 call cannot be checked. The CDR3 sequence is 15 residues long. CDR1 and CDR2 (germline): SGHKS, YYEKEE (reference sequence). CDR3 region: CASRTHGTGAHEQYF.

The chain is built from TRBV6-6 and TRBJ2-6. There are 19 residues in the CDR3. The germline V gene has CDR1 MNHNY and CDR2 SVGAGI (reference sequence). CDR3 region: CASSYGRTSWGSGANVLTF.

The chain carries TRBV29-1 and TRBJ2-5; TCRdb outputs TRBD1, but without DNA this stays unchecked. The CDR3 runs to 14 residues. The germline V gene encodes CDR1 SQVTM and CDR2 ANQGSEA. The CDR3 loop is CSVPGTEIFQTQYF.

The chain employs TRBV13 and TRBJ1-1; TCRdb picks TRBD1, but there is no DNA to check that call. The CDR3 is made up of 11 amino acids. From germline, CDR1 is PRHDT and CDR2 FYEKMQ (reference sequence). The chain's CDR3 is CASSPGQEAFF.

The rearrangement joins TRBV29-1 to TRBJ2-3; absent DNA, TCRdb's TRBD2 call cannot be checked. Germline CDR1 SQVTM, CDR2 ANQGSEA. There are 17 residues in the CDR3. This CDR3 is CSVEYLAGPEGTDTQYF.

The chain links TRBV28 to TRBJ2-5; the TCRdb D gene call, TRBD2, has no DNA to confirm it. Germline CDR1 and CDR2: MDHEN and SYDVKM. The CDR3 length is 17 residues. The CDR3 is CASSLIVAGGPQETQYF. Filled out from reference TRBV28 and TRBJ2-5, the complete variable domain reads DVKVTQSSRYLVKRTGEKVFLECVQDMDHENMFWYRQDPGLGLRLIYFSYDVKMKEKGDIPEGYSVSREKKERFSLILESASTNQTSMYLCASSLIVAGGPQETQYFGPGTRLLVL.